This entry is about one T cell receptor beta chain. Generated by immunoSEQ multiplex PCR, the TCRdb table keeps only in-frame clones and is missing some. The profile shows some 80,000 clones, 65% to 85% of them singletons. Single viable CD3+CD4+CD8-CD45RO+ cells were sorted as the memory CD4+ T cells. Serostatus was set by detecting CMV pp150, pp28, p38, p52 IgG. Positive selection with CD4 microbeads enriched total CD4+ T cells. These data belong to a study of memory CD4+ T cells and cytomegalovirus serostatus. This CDR3 is built from 14 residues. Germline V gene sequence: CDR1 LNHDA, CDR2 SQIVND (reference sequence). V lost 6 bases, J lost 0 bases, and 6 bases lay in between.

V usage is TRBV19 and J usage is TRBJ2-6; TRBD1 is a possible D gene (5 bases). The sample was memory CD4+ T cells from blood. The TCR was taken from an adult in good health and CMV-seronegative. The CDR3 sequence: CASSRASGANVLTF. CDR3 coding DNA: TGTGCCAGTAGCAGGGCCTCTGGGGCCAACGTCCTGACTTTC.